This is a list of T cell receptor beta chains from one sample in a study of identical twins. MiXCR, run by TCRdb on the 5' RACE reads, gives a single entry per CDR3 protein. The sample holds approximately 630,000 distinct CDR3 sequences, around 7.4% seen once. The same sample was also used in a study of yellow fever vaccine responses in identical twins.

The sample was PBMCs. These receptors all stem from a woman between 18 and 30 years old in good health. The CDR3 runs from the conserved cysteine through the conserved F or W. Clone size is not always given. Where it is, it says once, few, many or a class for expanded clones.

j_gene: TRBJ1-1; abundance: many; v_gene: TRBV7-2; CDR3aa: CASSLLASNTEAFF
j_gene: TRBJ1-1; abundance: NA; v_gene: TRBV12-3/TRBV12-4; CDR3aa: CASSFRTGAGAFF
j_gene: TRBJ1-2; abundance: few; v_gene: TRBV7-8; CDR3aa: CASSYSTAYGYTF
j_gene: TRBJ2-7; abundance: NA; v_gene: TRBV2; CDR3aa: CASGPGAGYEQYF
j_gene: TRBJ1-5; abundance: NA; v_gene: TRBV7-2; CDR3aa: CASRGVGGNQPQHF
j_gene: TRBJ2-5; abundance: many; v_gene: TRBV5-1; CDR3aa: CASTQGWEETQYF
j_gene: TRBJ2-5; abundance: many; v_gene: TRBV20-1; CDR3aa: CSARSGLAGETQYF
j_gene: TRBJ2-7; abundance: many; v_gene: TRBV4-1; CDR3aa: CASSQVPNYEQYF
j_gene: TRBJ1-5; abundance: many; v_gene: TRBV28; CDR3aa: CASSSAEQPQHF
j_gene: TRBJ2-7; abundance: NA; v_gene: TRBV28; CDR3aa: CASSLGGGGSHEQYF
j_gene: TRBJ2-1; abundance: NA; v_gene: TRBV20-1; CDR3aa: CSARDNSGAGNEQFF
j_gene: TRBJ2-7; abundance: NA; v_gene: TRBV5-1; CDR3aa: CASSEAGYYEQYF
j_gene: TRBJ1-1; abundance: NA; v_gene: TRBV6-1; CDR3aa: CASSGQPGTEAFF
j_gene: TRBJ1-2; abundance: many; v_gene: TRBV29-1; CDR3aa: CSVEDGGVVGYGYTF
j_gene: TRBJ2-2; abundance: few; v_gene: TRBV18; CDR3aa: CASSPRGLANTGELFF
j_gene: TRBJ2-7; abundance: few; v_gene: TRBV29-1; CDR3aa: CSACLSSYEQYF
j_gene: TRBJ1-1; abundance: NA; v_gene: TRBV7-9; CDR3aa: CASSFSTGGGTEAFF
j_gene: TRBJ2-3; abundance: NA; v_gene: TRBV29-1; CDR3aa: CSVVPQTSGSVDTQYF
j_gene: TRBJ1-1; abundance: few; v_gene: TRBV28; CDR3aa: CASSPPAAQGTEAFF
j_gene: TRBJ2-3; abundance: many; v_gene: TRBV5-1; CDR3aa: CASSPSGMIDADTQYF
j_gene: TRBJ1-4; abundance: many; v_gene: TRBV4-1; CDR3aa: CASRRSGAVNEKLFF
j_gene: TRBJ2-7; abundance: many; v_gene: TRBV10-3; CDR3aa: CAISEGASGTYEQYF
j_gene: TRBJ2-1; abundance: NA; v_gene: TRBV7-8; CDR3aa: CASSLGRGTRNEQFF
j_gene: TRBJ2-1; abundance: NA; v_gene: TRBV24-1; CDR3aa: CATSDSSSGGPYNEQFF
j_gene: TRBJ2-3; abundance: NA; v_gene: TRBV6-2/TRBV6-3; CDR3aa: CASSQGQGAADTQYF
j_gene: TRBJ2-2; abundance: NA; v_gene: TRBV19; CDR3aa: CASSTQGRTGELFF
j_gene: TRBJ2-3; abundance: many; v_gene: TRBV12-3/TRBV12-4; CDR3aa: CASSIRTSGTDTQYF
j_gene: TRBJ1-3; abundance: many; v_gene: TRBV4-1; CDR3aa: CASTWGGQTSSGNTIYF
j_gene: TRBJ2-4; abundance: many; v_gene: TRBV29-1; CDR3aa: CSVNKGAKNIQYF
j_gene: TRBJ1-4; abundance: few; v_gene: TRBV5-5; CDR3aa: CASSLEWNEKLFF
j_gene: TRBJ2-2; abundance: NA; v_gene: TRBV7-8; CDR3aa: CASSLRAGTFSNTGELFF
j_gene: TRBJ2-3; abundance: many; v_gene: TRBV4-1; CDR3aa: CASSQDGPGSWGGTQYF
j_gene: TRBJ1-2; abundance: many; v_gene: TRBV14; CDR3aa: CASSQGTGPNYGYTF
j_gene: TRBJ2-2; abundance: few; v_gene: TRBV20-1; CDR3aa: CSARDRLQTNTGELFF
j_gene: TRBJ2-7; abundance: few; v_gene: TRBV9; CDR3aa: CASSVYGAANEQYF
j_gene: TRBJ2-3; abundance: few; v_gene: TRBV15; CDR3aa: CATSSPSAGVTQYF
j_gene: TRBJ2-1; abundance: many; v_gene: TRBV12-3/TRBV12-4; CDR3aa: CASGPSGSQTRVNEQFF
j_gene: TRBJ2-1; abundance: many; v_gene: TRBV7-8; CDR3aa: CASSLRRGGDNNEQFF
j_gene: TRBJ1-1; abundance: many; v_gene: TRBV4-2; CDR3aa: CASSQVLGQGETEAFF
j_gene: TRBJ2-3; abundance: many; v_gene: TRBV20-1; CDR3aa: CSASRTSGFTDTQYF
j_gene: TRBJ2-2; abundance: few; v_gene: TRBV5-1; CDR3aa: CASSLDTRMNTGELFF
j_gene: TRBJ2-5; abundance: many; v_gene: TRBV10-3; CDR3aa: CAISATSGEGETQYF
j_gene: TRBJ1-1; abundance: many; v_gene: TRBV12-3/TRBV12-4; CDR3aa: CASRLAGRRGEAFF
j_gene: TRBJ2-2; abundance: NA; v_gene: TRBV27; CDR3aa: CASSLNLFGELFF
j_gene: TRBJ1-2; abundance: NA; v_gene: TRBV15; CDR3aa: CATSREGSPYGYTF
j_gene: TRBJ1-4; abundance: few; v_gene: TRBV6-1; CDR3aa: CASRLTGSSEKLFF
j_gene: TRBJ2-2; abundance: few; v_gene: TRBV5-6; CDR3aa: CASSLPRGGNTGELFF